Below are 31 T cell receptor delta chains sequenced from a single sample in a study of γδ T cells in repeated Plasmodium falciparum infection. TCRdb reprocessed the multiplex PCR reads using CATT. The table has 75,000 to 95,000 delta-chain clones, less than 1% seen once. Flow sorting of PBMC yielded separate Vgamma9/Vdelta2+ and Vdelta2-negative gammadelta T cell populations for bulk repertoire analysis. The sample taken for sequencing was gamma-delta T cells from blood. Every receptor here comes from a pool of human donors (malaria-infected and uninfected, not separated).

This clone appeared a few times. The protein TCRdb lists belongs to a much larger clone and differs from this DNA's translation at residue 6, which points to a read error; the protein shown is made from the DNA. The chain carries TRDV2 and TRDJ1, with D possibly TRDD3 on 7 matching bases. CDR3 length equals 15 residues. In germline, CDR1 is GEAIGNYY, CDR2 EKD. Trimming pared 3 bases from V and 3 bases from J, leaving 16 bases between. Here the CDR3 DNA reads TGTGCCTGTGACGAAATAAGGGATACCCCCGATAAACTCATCTTT. Its protein product is CACDEIRDTPDKLIF.

This clone was seen many times. A much bigger clone sits one base away, suggesting this may be a read error. Distinct nucleotide sequences in the sample also encode this CDR3. The chain recombines TRDV1 with TRDJ1, with 13 bases aligning to TRDD3. CDR3 length equals 23 residues. Germline lookup yields CDR1 TSWWSYY and CDR2 QGS. The CDR3 region has the DNA TGTGCTCTTGGGTTCCCGGCCTTCCTAGGGCCCGTTACTGGGGGATACGCGTCCGATAAGCTCATCTTT. This gives the protein CALGFPAFLGPVTGGYASDKLIF.

This clone was seen a handful of times. The chain combines TRDV1 with TRDJ1; 7 bases match TRDD2. The CDR3 loop spans 22 amino acids. Germline V gives CDR1 TSWWSYY, CDR2 QGS. J gave up 0 bases and V 4 bases, and 26 bases lay outside the gene matches. CDR3 loop: CALGGGLPSPRTYQGNTDKLIF. CDR3 DNA: TGTGCTCTTGGGGGAGGGCTTCCTAGCCCTAGAACGTACCAGGGGAACACCGATAAACTCATCTTT.

For this clone: TCRdb's entry gives the protein of a much larger clone, which mismatches this DNA's translation at residue 20, likely from a read error; the protein reported here is translated from the DNA. The genes are TRDV1 and TRDJ1; tentative D call: TRDD3 (6 bases). The CDR3 totals 22 residues. Looked up from germline, CDR1 is TSWWSYY and CDR2 is QGS. CDR3 DNA sequence: TGTGCTCTCTTTGGGGAGGATCCTAACATTAAACTGGGTTCTCTGTACACCGATAAACACATCTTT. Encoded protein: CALFGEDPNIKLGSLYTDKHIF.

On this clone: TCRdb pairs this DNA with a much larger clone's protein that differs at residue 9, likely a read error; the protein shown was translated from the DNA. The chain recombines TRDV1 with TRDJ1; D may be TRDD3 (6 bases). The germline CDR1 and CDR2 sequences are TSWWSYY and QGS. The CDR3 is 22 residues long. Trimming took 1 base from V and 0 from J, leaving 30 bases between them. In DNA form, the CDR3 reads TGTGCTCTTGGGGAACCTCGGAGAGGAGATACGCGGACACCATTCCACACCGATAAACTCATCTTT. It codes for CALGEPRRGDTRTPFHTDKLIF.

This clone was detected ten times or more. The amino acid sequence in TCRdb belongs to a much larger clone and departs from this DNA's translation at residue 3, likely a sequencing read error; the sequence shown is translated from the DNA. This sequence joins TRDV2 and TRDJ1; 10 bases line up with TRDD3. The CDR3 has 16 residues. Germline V gives CDR1 GEAIGNYY, CDR2 EKD. Trimming cost V 8 bases and J 2 bases; bases outside gene matches: 13. CDR3 region: CAYVNLGDMATDKLIF. DNA of the CDR3: TGTGCCTATGTCAACCTGGGGGATATGGCGACCGATAAACTCATCTTT.

Concerning this clone: A far more abundant clone sits one base away, making this likely a read error. Other DNA sequences in this specimen translate into the identical CDR3. V usage is TRDV1 and J usage is TRDJ1; 10 bases are shared with TRDD3. The J gene, missing from TCRdb, was assigned here through DNA to germline matching. The CDR3 sequence is 22 residues long. The V and J ends lost 1 base and 0 bases, in that order; junction bases with no gene match: 20. Germline-derived CDR1 and CDR2 are TSWWSYY and QGS. The DNA for the CDR3 is TGTGCTCTTGGGGAACGGCGTGGTACTGGGGGATTCTATCTTCTTTACACCGATAAACTCATCTTT. Its translation is CALGERRGTGGFYLLYTDKLIF.

This clone was observed a handful of times. For this DNA, TCRdb reports the protein of a much larger clone, which diverges at residue 5, most likely from a read error; the protein presented here is translated directly from the DNA. J is TRDJ1 and V is TRDV1; 9 nucleotides agree with TRDD3. The germline V gene has CDR1 TSWWSYY and CDR2 QGS. The CDR3 sequence is 19 residues long. V lost 3 bases and J lost 0; bases outside the gene matches: 14. The CDR3 DNA sequence: TGTGCTCTTGGGGATTCTGGGTACTGGGGGACAGAATACACCGATAAACTCATCTTT. Its protein product is CALGDSGYWGTEYTDKLIF.

This clone was seen a handful of times. The protein TCRdb gives is from a much larger clone and does not agree with this DNA's translation at residue 5, likely a read error; the protein shown here comes from the DNA. This chain connects TRDV2 to TRDJ1; D is perhaps TRDD3 (5 bases). V lost 3 bases and J lost 0, with 22 bases in between. This CDR3 is built from 18 residues. Germline V gene sequence: CDR1 GEAIGNYY, CDR2 EKD. CDR3 in DNA: TGTGCCTGTGACCCATCTACGACCTGGGCCCCGTACACCGATAAACTCATCTTT. Protein: CACDPSTTWAPYTDKLIF.

As to this clone: TCRdb assigns this DNA the protein of a much larger clone, which departs from its translation at residue 13; this likely reflects a read error, and the protein shown comes from translating the DNA. The chain joins TRDV1 to TRDJ1, with TRDD3 as a possible D gene (5 bases). The J gene, not given by TCRdb, was assigned here from a germline match of the nucleotide sequence. Per germline, CDR1 TSWWSYY and CDR2 QGS. Deletions cut 0 bases from V and 0 bases from J, with 29 bases between. CDR3 length: 22 residues. The CDR3 loop is CALGELGPIHRGPWTNTDKLIF. The CDR3 nucleotides read TGTGCTCTTGGGGAACTGGGTCCCATCCACAGGGGGCCTTGGACCAACACCGATAAACTCATCTTT.

In this sample, this clone turned up many times. The protein TCRdb gives is from a much larger clone and does not agree with this DNA's translation at residue 15, likely a read error; the protein shown here comes from the DNA. The V gene is listed as TRDV2; no J gene was called; TRDD3 reflects the table's D call only, with no check against the DNA. CDR3 length: 17 amino acids. Germline-derived CDR1 and CDR2 are GEAIGNYY and EKD. The CDR3 loop reads CACDVDWGIRLTAQPFF. The CDR3 DNA is TGTGCCTGTGACGTCGACTGGGGGATAAGGTTGACAGCACAACCCTTCTTT.

This clone has just a few counts. Since a far larger clone is one base different, this is likely a read error. V and J are TRDV1 and TRDJ1; D not resolved. Germline matching of the DNA provided the J gene here, since TCRdb leaves it blank. The CDR3 consists of 18 residues. V was trimmed by 0 bases and J by 0 bases, leaving 17 bases between them. The germline CDR1 and CDR2 sequences are TSWWSYY and QGS. CDR3 nucleotide sequence: TGTGCTCTTGGGGAACTACGGCCCTCCTTATTGTACACCGATAAACTCATCTTT. Protein: CALGELRPSLLYTDKLIF.

This clone came up many times. This DNA's translation and the protein TCRdb lists, from a much larger clone, do not match at residue 11, likely due to a read error; the protein shown is translated from the DNA. The rearrangement uses TRDV1 and TRDJ1; D perhaps matches TRDD2 (6 bases). The CDR3 consists of 20 residues. Trimming shortened V by 3 bases and J by 0 bases, and 26 bases separated the two germline ends. In germline, CDR1 is TSWWSYY, CDR2 QGS. The CDR3 loop reads CALGDHTIFPSATNTDKLIF. DNA of the CDR3: TGTGCTCTTGGGGATCACACAATCTTTCCTAGCGCAACGAACACCGATAAACTCATCTTT.

Only a few counts were recorded for this clone. The protein given by TCRdb reflects a much larger clone and differs at residue 9 from this DNA's translation, likely from a read error; the protein shown is the DNA's translation. The rearrangement links TRDV1 to TRDJ1; 13 nucleotides line up with TRDD3. V dropped 3 bases and J dropped 0; count of bases not matched to a gene: 31. The CDR3 spans 26 residues. CDR1 is TSWWSYY and CDR2 is QGS in the germline V gene. This CDR3 is CALGDLTSLSRTGGYALLTYTDKLIF. In nucleotides, the CDR3 is TGTGCTCTTGGGGACCTAACTTCCCTCAGTCGTACTGGGGGATACGCCCTCCTTACTTACACCGATAAACTCATCTTT.

This clone was counted between two and nine times. The amino acid sequence in TCRdb belongs to a much larger clone and departs from this DNA's translation at residue 17, likely a sequencing read error; the sequence shown is translated from the DNA. The rearrangement uses TRDV1 and TRDJ3; 11 nucleotides align to TRDD3. Since TCRdb gives no J gene, matching the DNA to germline was used here to assign it. Germline V gives CDR1 TSWWSYY, CDR2 QGS. There are 23 residues in the CDR3. The DNA for the CDR3 is TGTGCTCTTGGGGAAAGGTCCCTCTTGGGTCTGGGGGATACAGTCTGGGGCACCCGACAGATGTTTTTC. Its translation is CALGERSLLGLGDTVWGTRQMFF.

This clone came up a few times. The translation of this DNA and the TCRdb protein of a much larger clone differ at residue 4, probably owing to a read error; the protein shown here is translated from the DNA. The chain joins TRDV2 to TRDJ1; 9 bases fit TRDD3. TCRdb leaves out the J gene; it was filled in here by matching the DNA to germline. The CDR3 covers 15 residues. The V gene's germline CDR1 is GEAIGNYY and CDR2 EKD. Unmatched junction bases numbered 6, after V lost 5 bases and J lost 0 bases. In DNA, the CDR3 is TGTGCCTGTGGCACTGGGGGACCGGACACCGATAAACTCATCTTT. This sequence encodes CACGTGGPDTDKLIF.

This clone was seen ten or more times. One base separates it from a far larger clone, so it is likely a read error. The same CDR3 also results from other DNA sequences found in this sample. V usage is TRDV1 and J usage is TRDJ1; tentative D call: TRDD2 (5 bases). The CDR3 runs 22 residues. Germline-derived CDR1 and CDR2 are TSWWSYY and QGS. This CDR3 is CALGKSPSVGPNKTKYTDKLIF. CDR3 bases: TGTGCTCTTGGGAAATCCCCTTCGGTGGGACCGAATAAGACTAAGTACACTGATAAACTCATCTTT.

In its sample, this clone was seen a few times. A single base is all that separates this from a far larger clone, so a read error is likely. Other DNA sequences of this sample code for an identical CDR3. As DNA, the CDR3 is TGCGCTCTTGGGGAACGAGGCTTCTACCCCTACTGGGGGAGACGGGGTAGGTACACCGATAAACTCATCTTT. Translation: CALGERGFYPYWGRRGRYTDKLIF. The V call is TRDV1, the J call TRDJ1; the match to TRDD3 covers 9 bases. The J gene comes from matching the DNA to germline here; TCRdb lacks it. From germline, CDR1 is TSWWSYY and CDR2 QGS. This CDR3 is 24 amino acids long.

This clone was observed a handful of times. TCRdb records a much larger clone's protein for this DNA, with a difference at residue 11 that likely arises from a read error; the protein given is the translation of the DNA. CDR3 loop: CACDAYSPGGCAGTDKLIF. The CDR3 coding sequence is TGTGCCTGTGACGCCTATTCCCCTGGGGGATGCGCCGGGACCGATAAACTCATCTTT. This rearrangement joins TRDV2 to TRDJ1; 9 bases match TRDD3. TCRdb records no J gene; here it was assigned by comparing the DNA to germline. Germline loops: CDR1 GEAIGNYY, CDR2 EKD. There are 19 residues in the CDR3. Trimming removed 3 bases from V and 2 bases from J; junction bases left unmatched: 18.

Notes on this clone: TCRdb has a much larger clone's protein, which differs at residue 10 from the translation of this DNA, likely because of a read error; what is shown is the protein translated from the DNA. The chain combines TRDV1 with TRDJ1; 11 bases align to TRDD3. Because TCRdb records no J gene, it was assigned here through a match of the DNA to germline. Germline V lookup: CDR1 TSWWSYY, CDR2 QGS. The J segment lost 0 bases and the V segment lost 5 bases, leaving 11 bases of the junction unmatched. The length of the CDR3 is 18 residues. CDR3 protein: CALGPGGYLIEYTDKLIF. The CDR3 DNA sequence: TGTGCTCTTGGGCCTGGGGGATACCTCATTGAGTACACCGATAAACTCATCTTT.

As regards this clone: A far more abundant clone sits one base away, making this likely a read error. This specimen includes other DNA sequences encoding the same CDR3. The chain joins TRDV1 to TRDJ1; TRDD3 matches 12 bases. This CDR3 contains 28 residues. The V gene's germline CDR1 is TSWWSYY and CDR2 QGS. The CDR3 bases are TGTGCTCTTGGGGAATCCACTTTCCTACCGGCCGTGGTGTACTGTGTACTGGGGGATACTCGATCCACCGACAAACTCATCTTT. Translation: CALGESTFLPAVVYCVLGDTRSTDKLIF.

Only a few counts were recorded for this clone. TCRdb's entry gives the protein of a much larger clone, which mismatches this DNA's translation at residue 12, likely from a read error; the protein reported here is translated from the DNA. The chain carries TRDV2 and TRDJ1; no firm D call. The V gene's germline CDR1 is GEAIGNYY and CDR2 EKD. The CDR3 consists of 14 residues. The CDR3 loop is CACDTLTVTDKPIF. CDR3 in DNA: TGTGCCTGTGACACCCTCACCGTCACCGATAAACCCATCTTT.

Of note for this clone: For this DNA, TCRdb reports the protein of a much larger clone, which diverges at residue 5, most likely from a read error; the protein presented here is translated directly from the DNA. The CDR3 DNA sequence: TGTGCCTGTGACGCCTCTGCGGGGAACACCGATAAACTCATCTTT. Its translation: CACDASAGNTDKLIF. This chain links TRDV2 with TRDJ1; the D gene is possibly TRDD3 (5 bases). Assignment of the J gene here rests on matching the DNA to germline, because TCRdb gives none. Germline values: CDR1 GEAIGNYY, CDR2 EKD. V lost 3 bases to trimming and J lost 0 bases, with 13 bases between them. The CDR3 is 15 residues long.

This clone was found a few times. A read error is the likely source, as a far larger clone sits one nucleotide away. Other nucleotide sequences in the sample specify the same CDR3. This sequence joins TRDV1 and TRDJ1; 7 positions match TRDD3. TCRdb records no J gene; here it was assigned by comparing the DNA to germline. V lost 5 bases and J lost 0; bases outside the gene matches: 18. This CDR3 contains 19 residues. Germline CDR1 TSWWSYY, CDR2 QGS. This CDR3 is CALGNLPGGWGQYTDKLIF. The CDR3 DNA reads as TGTGCTCTTGGGAACCTCCCGGGCGGCTGGGGGCAGTACACCGATAAACTCATCTTT.

This clone was seen more than once but under ten times. Translating this DNA gives a protein that differs at residue 14 from the TCRdb one, which belongs to a much larger clone; a read error is likely, and the protein shown is this translation. The V gene reported is TRDV2; the J gene is uncalled; the D call in the table, TRDD3, was not verified against the DNA. CDR1 is GEAIGNYY and CDR2 is EKD in the germline V gene. The CDR3 length is 16 residues. CDR3 sequence (DNA): TGTGCCTGTGACACCAACCTAGGGGATACGGCCGATAAACACATCTTT. Translating gives CACDTNLGDTADKHIF.

This clone occurred many times. The chain is built from TRDV1 and TRDJ1; 7 nucleotides match TRDD3. Germline V gene data show CDR1 as TSWWSYY and CDR2 as QGS. Trimming cost V 4 bases and J 0 bases; bases outside gene matches: 26. The CDR3 spans 22 residues. The CDR3 DNA reads as TGTGCTCTTGGGGCAAGGCGGGGTGCAGACTGGGGCCGACCGGAGTACACCGATAAACTCATCTTT. This sequence encodes CALGARRGADWGRPEYTDKLIF.

This clone showed up many times. This chain uses TRDV1 with TRDJ1; 9 nucleotides align to TRDD3. Germline-derived CDR1 and CDR2 are TSWWSYY and QGS. This CDR3 has 17 amino acids. V shed 0 bases, J shed 0 bases, and the junction held 5 bases outside the gene matches. CDR3 loop: CALGELGAGGYTDKLIF. The CDR3 DNA reads TGTGCTCTTGGGGAACTTGGTGCTGGGGGATACACCGATAAACTCATCTTT.

This clone was detected only a few times. The TCRdb protein, from a much larger clone, departs from this DNA's translation at residue 7, likely by read error; the protein shown derives from the DNA. The chain combines TRDV1 with TRDJ1; TRDD3 matches at 9 bases. TCRdb supplies no J gene; here it was assigned by aligning the nucleotide sequence to germline. V lost 0 bases to trimming and J lost 0 bases; unmatched junction nucleotides: 8. Per germline, CDR1 TSWWSYY and CDR2 QGS. This CDR3 comprises 18 residues. As DNA, the CDR3 is TGTGCTCTTGGGGAACTAGTCCCTGGGGGATTGTACACCGATAAACTCATCTTT. This gives the protein CALGELVPGGLYTDKLIF.

This clone was counted a few times. TCRdb assigns this DNA the protein of a much larger clone, which departs from its translation at residue 10; this likely reflects a read error, and the protein shown comes from translating the DNA. This chain connects TRDV2 to TRDJ1; D remains unclear. The J gene is absent in TCRdb and was assigned here via DNA matching to germline. This CDR3 has 16 amino acids. CDR1 GEAIGNYY and CDR2 EKD come from the germline V gene. Trimming removed 3 bases at V and 1 base at J, with 17 bases between. Here the CDR3 reads CACDHLFPPCTDKLIF. The CDR3 nucleotides are TGTGCCTGTGACCATCTTTTCCCACCGTGCACCGATAAACTCATCTTT.

Many counts were recorded for this clone. This chain links TRDV1 with TRDJ2; D gene unclear. The CDR3 loop spans 16 amino acids. The germline V gene encodes CDR1 TSWWSYY and CDR2 QGS. V lost 6 bases and J 5 bases, leaving 19 bases between the germline ends. Here the CDR3 DNA reads TGTGCTCTTGGTGGAAGGGTATTTTCGGGTACAGCACAACTCTTCTTT. Translated: CALGGRVFSGTAQLFF.

This clone was picked up many times. V gene TRDV1 combines with J gene TRDJ1, with 12 bases matching TRDD3. Germline CDR1 is TSWWSYY and CDR2 is QGS. After removal of 2 bases from V and 0 bases from J, the junction contained 31 bases not matched to a gene. This CDR3 is 26 amino acids long. CDR3 coding DNA: TGTGCTCTTGGGGAAAGAAGAGGCGGCGCGCCGATGATACTGGGGGATACCCTTTCGTACACCGATAAACTCATCTTT. Translation gives CALGERRGGAPMILGDTLSYTDKLIF.